The rows below give T cell receptor beta chains drawn from one sample of a study of blood T cell repertoires in COVID-19. Data came from immunoSEQ multiplex PCR; TCRdb stores just in-frame clones and leaves some out. The data contain around 270,000 clones, around 83% of them singletons. Sequenced sample: peripheral blood. The origin of the receptors is a woman in her thirties or forties who had recovered from COVID-19. Each CDR3 is given with its conserved first and last residue. A D gene is named only where the DNA matches it firmly.

j_call d_call v_call cdr3_aa
TRBJ1-5 NA TRBV30 CAWSIDSNQPQHF
TRBJ1-1 NA TRBV5-1 CASGVRTGNILLTEAFF
TRBJ1-4 NA TRBV3-1/TRBV3-2 CASSRTELNEKLFF
TRBJ2-7 TRBD1 TRBV7-8 CASSFSGTGSSYEQYF
TRBJ1-6 NA TRBV19 CASSLYGTRQEIYNSPLHF
TRBJ2-7 NA TRBV3-1/TRBV3-2 CASSQDGGFSHEQYF
TRBJ2-3 NA TRBV4-2 CATGRGWTDTQYF
TRBJ2-5 NA TRBV5-6 CASSDGLLQETQYF
TRBJ2-5 TRBD1 TRBV5-1 CASSLGDRAGETQYF
TRBJ1-5 NA TRBV12-3/TRBV12-4 CASSLKELQPQHF
TRBJ1-3 NA TRBV6-5 CASRRMDSGGNTIYF
TRBJ1-1 TRBD1 TRBV28 CASSFIGTGQAEAFF
TRBJ1-2 TRBD1 TRBV18 CASSPTEGQAYGYTF
TRBJ1-1 NA TRBV24-1 CATSDMGAEAFF
TRBJ2-7 TRBD1 TRBV7-9 CASSLLGTGTTEQYF
TRBJ2-1 TRBD2 TRBV5-1 CASSLGRGDEQFF
TRBJ2-6 NA TRBV10-3 CAISEGDSGANVLTF
TRBJ2-7 NA TRBV30 CAWSVRISYEQYF
TRBJ1-5 TRBD1 TRBV27 CASSSQGARQPQHF
TRBJ1-1 NA TRBV12-3/TRBV12-4 CASSLQGNTEAFF
TRBJ1-5 NA TRBV6-6 CASRIGQLNQPQHF
TRBJ1-1 NA TRBV6-5 CASSRGFETNTEAFF
TRBJ2-6 TRBD1 TRBV5-1 CASSSTMTGISSGANVLTF
TRBJ1-1 TRBD1 TRBV28 CASSSTGTGNTEAFF
TRBJ2-1 TRBD2 TRBV5-1 CASSFGRVSGGGVYNEQFF
TRBJ2-7 NA TRBV11-2 CASSFTQGSHEQYF
TRBJ1-2 NA TRBV5-4 CASSPPGGRGYTF
TRBJ2-2 NA TRBV5-1 CASSLAGRNTGELFF
TRBJ2-3 NA TRBV29-1 CSVLQGGAGSQYF
TRBJ2-2 NA TRBV5-4 CASSQTQPANTGELFF
TRBJ1-4 TRBD1 TRBV28 CASSHHPRTGREKLFF
TRBJ2-5 NA TRBV5-5 CASSYLSGSGETQYF
TRBJ2-2 NA TRBV7-9 CASTPPANTGELFF
TRBJ1-2 TRBD1 TRBV10-2 CATMDRVWYGYTF
TRBJ2-7 NA TRBV27 CASSRQGGTSEGYEQYF
TRBJ2-7 NA TRBV5-5 CASSPPLSGGGGEQYF
TRBJ1-2 NA TRBV5-8 CASSQRQIGIANYGYTF
TRBJ1-1 NA TRBV7-3 CASSLISANTEAFF
TRBJ1-5 TRBD1 TRBV6-5 CASRRGTDNQPQHF
TRBJ2-1 TRBD1 TRBV4-1 CASSSGTGTEQFF
TRBJ1-1 NA TRBV10-3 CAISEYIEAFF
TRBJ2-4 TRBD1 TRBV28 CASSSAPGQGGNIQYF
TRBJ2-5 NA TRBV4-1 CASSQDWRGRETQYF
TRBJ2-5 NA TRBV2 CASSPPVVPETQYF
TRBJ2-1 NA TRBV12-3/TRBV12-4 CASSRRGNEQFF
TRBJ1-1 NA TRBV5-4 CASSLEGVITEAFF
TRBJ2-7 TRBD2 TRBV28 CASSLGLAASYEQYF
TRBJ2-1 NA TRBV12-3/TRBV12-4 CASSFSYNEQFF
TRBJ2-2 TRBD2 TRBV4-1 CASSPRLAGGSGELFF
TRBJ1-1 NA TRBV3-1/TRBV3-2 CASSQLGSSLEAFF